This is a list of T cell receptor beta chains from one sample in a study of blood T cell repertoires in COVID-19. TCRdb's table, derived via immunoSEQ multiplex PCR, lists solely in-frame clones and lacks some. This table holds 200,000 to 250,000 clones, more than 65% found once. Sequenced: peripheral blood. All receptors derive from a woman in her sixties with acute or convalescent COVID-19. CDR3s include the opening cysteine and the closing phenylalanine or tryptophan. The D gene is left open where the match is weak. Some rows have no size entry. The others give once, few or many, or a class for an expanded clone.

J | D | V | size | CDR3 | DNA
TRBJ1-6 | . | TRBV5-5 | many | CASSLQGTHNSPLHF | TGTGCCAGCAGCTTGCAGGGGACCCATAATTCACCCCTCCACTTT
TRBJ2-3 | . | TRBV5-8 | . | CASSFAGATDTQYF | TGTGCCAGCAGCTTCGCGGGGGCCACAGATACGCAGTATTTT
TRBJ1-1 | . | TRBV3-1/TRBV3-2 | . | CASSPGANTEAFF | TGTGCCAGCAGCCCCGGAGCGAACACTGAAGCTTTCTTT
TRBJ1-2 | . | TRBV24-1 | . | CATSDLHQGYGYTF | TGTGCCACCAGTGACCTTCATCAGGGCTATGGCTACACCTTC
TRBJ2-7 | . | TRBV6-5 | . | CASSHRDKPYEQYF | TGTGCCAGCAGTCATAGGGACAAACCCTACGAGCAGTACTTC
TRBJ1-5 | . | TRBV9 | . | CASSVGGRDQPQHF | TGTGCCAGCAGCGTAGGGGGGCGGGATCAGCCCCAGCATTTT
TRBJ1-2 | . | TRBV4-1 | once | CASSPRQEIYGYTF | TGCGCCAGCAGCCCGCGACAGGAAATCTATGGCTACACCTTC
TRBJ1-2 | . | TRBV6-1 | once | CASSDRWGDGGYTF | TGTGCCAGCAGTGACCGGTGGGGGGACGGTGGCTACACCTTC
TRBJ2-1 | . | TRBV12-5 | . | CASGLVPGYEQFF | TGTGCTAGTGGTTTGGTACCGGGGTATGAGCAGTTCTTC
TRBJ1-2 | . | TRBV10-1 | . | CASSRPALRRGYTF | TGCGCCAGCAGTCGACCAGCGCTACGTCGGGGCTACACCTTC
TRBJ1-4 | TRBD1 | TRBV10-3 | once | CATCDRGCEKLFF | TGTGCCACCTGTGACAGGGGGTGTGAAAAACTGTTTTTT
TRBJ1-1 | . | TRBV19 | . | CASSPFPTGLRNTEAFF | TGTGCCAGTAGTCCTTTCCCTACGGGTTTACGGAACACTGAAGCTTTCTTT
TRBJ2-7 | . | TRBV2 | . | CASSGLGPPSYEQYF | TGTGCCAGCAGTGGTCTGGGGCCCCCCAGCTACGAGCAGTACTTC
TRBJ2-7 | TRBD1 | TRBV3-1/TRBV3-2 | . | CASSSRTGEQYF | TGTGCCAGCAGCTCTCGGACAGGCGAGCAGTACTTC
TRBJ2-1 | TRBD2 | TRBV5-4 | . | CASSLAGGGALNEQFF | TGTGCCAGCAGCTTGGCCGGCGGGGGGGCCTTAAATGAGCAGTTCTTC
TRBJ1-1 | . | TRBV5-1 | . | CASSSRGQPLNTEAFF | TGCGCCAGCAGCTCAAGGGGCCAGCCACTAAACACTGAAGCTTTCTTT
TRBJ2-7 | . | TRBV13 | . | CASSSQAQGSYEQYF | TGTGCCAGCAGCTCCCAGGCCCAGGGATCATACGAGCAGTACTTC
TRBJ1-6 | . | TRBV7-5 | once | CARSLKWPFHRSPLHF | TGTGCCAGAAGCTTAAAGTGGCCGTTCCACCGTTCACCCCTCCACTTT
TRBJ2-7 | TRBD1 | TRBV27 | . | CASRMWDREDEQYF | TGTGCCAGCAGGATGTGGGACAGGGAGGACGAGCAGTACTTC
TRBJ1-2 | TRBD1 | TRBV27 | . | CASTRNKGGTGTFNYGYTF | TGTGCCAGCACCAGAAACAAGGGCGGGACAGGGACATTTAACTATGGCTACACCTTC
TRBJ2-1 | . | TRBV7-9 | . | CASSLTIEQFF | TGTGCCAGCAGCTTAACAATTGAGCAGTTCTTC
TRBJ1-4 | TRBD1 | TRBV7-2 | . | CASSQGQGGEKLFF | TGTGCCAGCAGCCAAGGACAGGGGGGGGAAAAACTGTTTTTT
TRBJ1-1 | . | TRBV28 | . | CASTRDSGRTEAFF | TGTGCCAGCACTAGGGACTCGGGACGGACTGAAGCTTTCTTT
TRBJ1-1 | TRBD1 | TRBV5-1 | . | CASSVSGTGGTEAFF | TGCGCCAGCAGCGTATCCGGGACAGGGGGCACTGAAGCTTTCTTT
TRBJ2-1 | . | TRBV2 | . | CASSALSAGEQFF | TGTGCCAGCAGTGCCCTTAGCGCTGGTGAGCAGTTCTTC